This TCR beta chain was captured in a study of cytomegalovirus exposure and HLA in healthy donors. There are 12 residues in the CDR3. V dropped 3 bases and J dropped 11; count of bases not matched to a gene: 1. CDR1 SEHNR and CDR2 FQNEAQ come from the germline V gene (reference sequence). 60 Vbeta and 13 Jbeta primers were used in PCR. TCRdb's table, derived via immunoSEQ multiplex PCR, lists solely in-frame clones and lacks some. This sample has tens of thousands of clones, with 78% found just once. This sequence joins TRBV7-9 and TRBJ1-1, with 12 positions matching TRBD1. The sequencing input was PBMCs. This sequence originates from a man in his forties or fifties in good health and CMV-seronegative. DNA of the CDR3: TGTGCCAGCAGCTTGGGGACAGGGGGCGCTTTCTTT. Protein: CASSLGTGGAFF.